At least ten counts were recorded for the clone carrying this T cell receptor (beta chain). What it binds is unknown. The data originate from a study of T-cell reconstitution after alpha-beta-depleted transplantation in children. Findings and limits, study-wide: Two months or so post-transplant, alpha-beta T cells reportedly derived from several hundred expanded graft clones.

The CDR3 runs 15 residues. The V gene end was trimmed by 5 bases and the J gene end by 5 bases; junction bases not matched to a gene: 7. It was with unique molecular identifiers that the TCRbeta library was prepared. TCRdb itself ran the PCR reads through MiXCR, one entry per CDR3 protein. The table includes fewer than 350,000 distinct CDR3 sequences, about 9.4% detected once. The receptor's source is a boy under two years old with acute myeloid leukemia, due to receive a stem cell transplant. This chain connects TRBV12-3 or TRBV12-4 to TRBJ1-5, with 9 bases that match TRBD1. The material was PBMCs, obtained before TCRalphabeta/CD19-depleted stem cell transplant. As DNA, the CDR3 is TGTGCCAGCAGTGCGTCCGGGACAGGGCATCAGCCCCAGCATTTT. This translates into CASSASGTGHQPQHF.